Below are 30 T cell receptor beta chains sequenced from a single sample in a study of T cells in Graves' hyperthyroidism and ophthalmopathy. Regions amplified from RNA transcripts were the TCR beta CDR3 regions. Initially, a first-round RT-PCR of the TCR CDR3 employed the HTBI primer set. In TCRdb, the multiplex PCR reads were re-called with MiXCR into one record per CDR3 protein. The data hold hundreds of thousands of distinct CDR3 sequences, with around 15% observed a single time. Sequencing used blood. Source of these receptors: a man younger than 35 with Graves' ophthalmopathy.

The V call is TRBV19, the J call TRBJ2-2; unclear D gene. The V end lost 7 bases, the J end lost 3 bases, and 9 bases lay between the germline ends. The CDR3 has 13 residues. The germline CDR1 and CDR2 sequences are LNHDA and SQIVND (reference sequence). In DNA, the CDR3 is TGTGCCAGTAAAGACAAACACACCGGGGAGCTGTTTTTT. Its translation is CASKDKHTGELFF. Based on the CDR3 plus reference TRBV19 and TRBJ2-2, the full variable domain is DGGITQSPKYLFRKEGQNVTLSCEQNLNHDAMYWYRQDPGQGLRLIYYSQIVNDFQKGDIAEGYSVSREKKESFPLTVTSAQKNPTAFYLCASKDKHTGELFFGEGSRLTVL.

Ten or more counts support this clonotype. The chain has TRBV19 and TRBJ1-5; D is unclear. This CDR3 is 14 amino acids long. Germline loops: CDR1 LNHDA, CDR2 SQIVND (reference sequence). V was cut by 0 bases and J by 0 bases, with 3 bases left in between. DNA of the CDR3: TGTGCCAGTAGTATAGAGGATAGCAATCAGCCCCAGCATTTT. Its protein product is CASSIEDSNQPQHF. The variable domain in full, completed from reference TRBV19 and TRBJ1-5, reads DGGITQSPKYLFRKEGQNVTLSCEQNLNHDAMYWYRQDPGQGLRLIYYSQIVNDFQKGDIAEGYSVSREKKESFPLTVTSAQKNPTAFYLCASSIEDSNQPQHFGDGTRLSIL.

J is TRBJ2-5 and V is TRBV6-2 or TRBV6-3; 7 bases are shared with TRBD2. Germline loops: CDR1 MNHEY, CDR2 SVGEGT. The CDR3 has 15 residues. V dropped 0 bases and J dropped 4; count of bases not matched to a gene: 5. The CDR3 protein is CASSYSLSGGETQYF. Written as DNA, the CDR3 is TGTGCCAGCAGTTACTCTTTGTCGGGGGGAGAGACCCAGTACTTC.

This clonotype was seen at least ten times. The CDR3 DNA follows: TGTGCCAGCAGTGAGTCATACACCTCCTACAATGAGCAGTTCTTC. Protein product: CASSESYTSYNEQFF. This chain links TRBV6-1 with TRBJ2-1; no definite D call. CDR3 length equals 15 residues. CDR1 is MNHNS, CDR2 SASEGT, per germline. Between the trimmed V and J ends, which lost 3 bases and 0 bases, there was a span of 9 bases.

At least ten counts were recorded for this clonotype. The rearrangement uses TRBV5-1 and TRBJ2-1; unclear D gene. This CDR3 is 15 amino acids long. Deletions cut 0 bases from V and 4 bases from J, with 11 bases between. Germline V gene lookup returns CDR1 SGHRS and CDR2 YFSETQ. CDR3: CASSLAGAWYNEQFF. CDR3 nucleotide sequence: TGCGCCAGCAGCTTGGCCGGAGCTTGGTACAATGAGCAGTTCTTC.

The table lists this clonotype with a few counts. Relative to the germline gene, one junction end is altered; a read error may explain this. The CDR3 DNA follows: TGCGCCAGCAACTTGGGGGCAGGGGAAAGCACTGAAGCTTTCTTT. It codes for CASNLGAGESTEAFF. The chain couples TRBV5-1 to TRBJ1-1; maybe TRBD1 (6 bases). The germline V gene encodes CDR1 SGHRS and CDR2 YFSETQ. The CDR3 covers 15 residues.

V is TRBV12-3 or TRBV12-4 and J is TRBJ2-1; TRBD2 agrees at 13 bases. The CDR3 consists of 16 residues. The ends lost 6 bases at V and 8 bases at J; junction bases unmatched: 10. CDR3 DNA: TGTGCCAGCAGCCAAGGGACTAGCGGGGTTCGGGATGAGCAGTTCTTC. Its protein product is CASSQGTSGVRDEQFF.

This clonotype was observed many times. The V call is TRBV5-1, the J call TRBJ2-3; 8 positions agree with TRBD2. CDR1 and CDR2 from the germline V gene are SGHRS and YFSETQ. The CDR3 consists of 16 residues. V lost 3 bases to trimming and J lost 2 bases; unmatched junction nucleotides: 8. CDR3 residues: CASSSPNGRATDTQYF. The DNA of the CDR3 is TGCGCCAGCAGCTCCCCAAACGGGAGGGCCACAGATACGCAGTATTTT.

Ten or more counts support this clonotype. The rearrangement uses TRBV12-3 or TRBV12-4 and TRBJ1-2, with 9 bases matching TRBD1. The V and J ends lost 5 bases and 3 bases, in that order; junction bases with no gene match: 7. This CDR3 region has 15 residues. Written as DNA, the CDR3 is TGTGCCAGCAGTGAGCCGGGACAGGGTCACTATGGCTACACCTTC. It translates to CASSEPGQGHYGYTF.

In this sample, this clonotype turned up many times. V is TRBV30 and J is TRBJ1-2; D gene uncertain. V lost 0 bases and J 2 bases, leaving 7 bases between the germline ends. The CDR3 is 13 amino acids. Germline CDR1 is GTSNPN and CDR2 is SVGIG (reference sequence). CDR3 in amino acids: CAWSVSENYGYTF. CDR3 bases: TGTGCCTGGAGTGTATCCGAGAACTATGGCTACACCTTC.

Ten or more counts support this clonotype. The chain links TRBV2 to TRBJ1-6; 8 nucleotides line up with TRBD1. This CDR3 region has 15 residues. CDR1 is SNHLY, CDR2 FYNNEI, per germline. With 7 bases clipped from V and 9 bases from J, the junction kept 11 bases outside the gene matches. Here the CDR3 DNA reads TGTGCCAGCACCCACGGGACAGGAGTTTCTTCACCCCTCCACTTT. Residues: CASTHGTGVSSPLHF.

The gene calls are TRBV15 and TRBJ1-4; possible D gene TRBD1, 5 bases. This CDR3 contains 14 residues. The germline V gene has CDR1 LNHNV and CDR2 YYDKDF (reference sequence). The germline V and J ends were trimmed by 5 bases and 3 bases, with 10 bases remaining between them. CDR3 in DNA: TGTGCCACCAGCGGGGGACGGCCTAATGAAAAACTGTTTTTT. This translates into CATSGGRPNEKLFF.

In its sample, this clonotype was seen many times. V usage is TRBV12-3 or TRBV12-4 and J usage is TRBJ2-7, with 7 bases that match TRBD2. The CDR3 loop spans 14 amino acids. Germline trimming cut 4 bases from V and 4 bases from J; bases unmatched to any gene: 7. CDR3 sequence reads: CASSSSGVGYEQYF. CDR3 coding DNA: TGTGCCAGCAGTTCCAGCGGGGTAGGGTACGAGCAGTACTTC.

This clonotype has only a few counts. This rearrangement joins TRBV6-5 to TRBJ2-5, with 7 bases aligning to TRBD2. The germline V gene has CDR1 MNHEY and CDR2 SVGAGI. The trim removed 0 bases at V and 2 bases at J, leaving 9 bases unmatched. The CDR3 has 17 residues. The CDR3 DNA sequence: TGTGCCAGCAGTTACTCTATCCGACTAGCTCCTCAAGAGACCCAGTACTTC. Residues: CASSYSIRLAPQETQYF.

This clonotype occurred many times. This chain connects TRBV6-1 to TRBJ2-7; TRBD2 aligns across 12 bases. Germline V gene data show CDR1 as MNHNS and CDR2 as SASEGT. Trimming took 1 base from V and 2 from J; bases not matched to a gene: 3. The CDR3 contains 16 residues. In nucleotides, the CDR3 is TGTGCCAGCAGTGAAGTAAGGACTAGCGGGACCTACGAGCAGTACTTC. Protein: CASSEVRTSGTYEQYF.

This clonotype came up many times. The chain recombines TRBV2 with TRBJ2-2; D possibly corresponds to TRBD2 (5 bases). V gave up 3 bases and J gave up 5 bases, with 7 bases separating them. This CDR3 spans 13 amino acids. Germline lookup yields CDR1 SNHLY and CDR2 FYNNEI. The CDR3 DNA sequence: TGTGCCAGCAGTGATAAGCGGACCGGGGAGCTGTTTTTT. The encoded protein is CASSDKRTGELFF.

The sample holds a few counts of this clonotype. The V and J genes are TRBV9 and TRBJ2-5; TRBD2 agrees at 11 bases. V dropped 4 bases and J dropped 5; count of bases not matched to a gene: 4. The CDR3 runs 14 residues. The V gene's germline CDR1 is SGDLS and CDR2 YYNGEE. CDR3 amino acids: CASSIAGGRETQYF. In DNA, the CDR3 is TGTGCCAGCAGCATAGCGGGGGGGCGGGAGACCCAGTACTTC.

This clonotype showed up many times. The chain carries TRBV7-3 and TRBJ2-7; possible D gene TRBD2, 5 bases. Germline V lookup: CDR1 SGHTA, CDR2 FQGTGA. This CDR3 has 15 residues. Between the trimmed V and J ends, which lost 4 bases and 1 base, there was a span of 14 bases. This chain's CDR3 is CASSSAAGVSYEQYF. CDR3 coding DNA: TGTGCCAGCAGCTCAGCGGCCGGGGTTTCCTACGAGCAGTACTTC.

This clonotype was observed at least ten times. The genes are TRBV6-1 and TRBJ1-3, with D possibly being TRBD1 (6 bases). Germline values: CDR1 MNHNS, CDR2 SASEGT. With 3 bases removed from V and 4 bases from J, the gap between germline ends came to 10 bases. The CDR3 length is 14 residues. The CDR3, as DNA: TGTGCCAGCAGTGAGTCAGGGGACGGAAACACCATATATTTT. As protein: CASSESGDGNTIYF.

This clonotype was detected many times. The CDR3 is CATSRDGTVANYGYTF. The CDR3 DNA follows: TGTGCCACCAGCAGAGACGGGACAGTAGCTAACTATGGCTACACCTTC. V and J are TRBV15 and TRBJ1-2; 7 bases fit TRBD1. Germline loops: CDR1 LNHNV, CDR2 YYDKDF (reference sequence). J gave up 0 bases and V 0 bases, and 4 bases lay outside the gene matches. The CDR3 runs 16 residues.

This clonotype was seen many times. The rearrangement uses TRBV27 and TRBJ1-1, with 7 positions matching TRBD1. Trimming at V came to 4 bases and at J to 4 bases, leaving 9 bases not matched to a gene. The CDR3 spans 15 residues. Germline CDR1 reads MNHEY; CDR2 reads SMNVEV (reference sequence). CDR3: CASSSRRQGGTEAFF. As DNA, the CDR3 is TGTGCCAGCAGTTCAAGGAGACAGGGAGGCACTGAAGCTTTCTTT.

This clonotype showed up many times. The CDR3 here is CASLVIRDQHEQYF. In DNA, the CDR3 is TGTGCCAGCCTCGTAATCAGGGATCAGCACGAGCAGTACTTC. The V gene is TRBV27, the J gene TRBJ2-7, with D perhaps matching TRBD1 (5 bases). CDR1 is MNHEY, CDR2 SMNVEV, per germline (reference sequence). CDR3 size: 14 residues. V was pared by 8 bases and J by 5 bases, with 19 bases between.

This clonotype was seen many times. V and J are TRBV7-8 and TRBJ2-3; D is undetermined. Germline V gives CDR1 SGHVS, CDR2 FQNEAQ. Trimming pared 2 bases from V and 0 bases from J, leaving 9 bases between. The length of the CDR3 is 15 residues. The CDR3 nucleotides are TGTGCCAGCAGCTTACTGACGGTTAGCACAGATACGCAGTATTTT. It is translated as CASSLLTVSTDTQYF.

This clonotype has at least ten counts. Here the CDR3 reads CASRRRESTEAFF. The DNA of the CDR3 is TGTGCCAGCAGGAGGCGGGAGAGCACTGAAGCTTTCTTT. The chain links TRBV2 to TRBJ1-1; D not resolved. The CDR3 is 13 amino acids. The germline CDR1 and CDR2 sequences are SNHLY and FYNNEI. Trimming cost V 6 bases and J 4 bases, with 12 bases left between them.

This clonotype was found many times. The V call is TRBV6-4, the J call TRBJ2-7, with 11 bases identical to TRBD2. CDR1 is MRHNA, CDR2 SNTAGT, per germline. Losses at the gene ends were 5 bases for V and 1 base for J; bases not matched to a gene: 4. The CDR3 has 15 amino acids. CDR3 loop: CASSPASGGSYEQYF. DNA of the CDR3: TGTGCCAGCAGTCCCGCTAGCGGGGGGTCCTACGAGCAGTACTTC.

This clonotype was counted ten times or more. The rearrangement uses TRBV6-1 and TRBJ1-2; the D gene is possibly TRBD1 (5 bases). The CDR3 is 13 amino acids. CDR1 is MNHNS and CDR2 is SASEGT in the germline V gene. V dropped 8 bases and J dropped 3 bases, with 13 bases sitting between them. As DNA, the CDR3 is TGTGCCAGCGCCCGGGACGTCGACTATGGCTACACCTTC. Residues: CASARDVDYGYTF.

This clonotype was seen many times. The chain joins TRBV20-1 to TRBJ2-2; unclear D gene. Deletions cut 3 bases from V and 2 bases from J, with 13 bases between. Germline V gives CDR1 DFQATT, CDR2 SNEGSKA (reference sequence). The CDR3 has 15 amino acids. In DNA, the CDR3 is TGCAGTGCTAGTCCAAAGCGTACTAACACCGGGGAGCTGTTTTTT. Translating it yields CSASPKRTNTGELFF.

In this sample, this clonotype turned up a few times. It may be a read error: a sequence one base away is much more abundant. This rearrangement joins TRBV20-1 to TRBJ2-1, with unresolved D. V lost 3 bases and J lost 2, with 8 bases in between. The CDR3 has 13 residues. The germline CDR1 and CDR2 sequences are DFQATT and SNEGSKA (reference sequence). CDR3 residues: CSASLGTYNEQFF. DNA of the CDR3: TGCAGTGCTAGCCTTGGAACCTACAATGAGCAGTTCTTC.

The table lists this clonotype with many counts. The CDR3 loop reads CASSFAGIIRKDTQYF. CDR3 DNA: TGTGCCAGCAGCTTCGCCGGGATCATCCGGAAAGATACGCAGTATTTT. The chain employs TRBV11-3 and TRBJ2-3; D possibly corresponds to TRBD2 (5 bases). Trimming cost V 3 bases and J 5 bases, with 18 bases left between them. CDR3 size: 16 residues. CDR1 SGHNT and CDR2 YENEEA come from the germline V gene.

This clonotype was seen ten or more times. V gene TRBV4-1 combines with J gene TRBJ2-7; 7 nucleotides match TRBD1. Germline CDR1 reads MGHRA; CDR2 reads YSYEKL. The CDR3 sequence is 16 residues long. Germline trimming cut 4 bases from V and 6 bases from J; bases unmatched to any gene: 15. The chain's CDR3 is CASSPRIGDRVAEQYF. The CDR3 coding sequence is TGCGCCAGCAGCCCCAGGATAGGTGACAGGGTGGCCGAGCAGTACTTC.